Listed here is a single T cell receptor (beta chain). As yet, its antigen is unknown. CDR1 and CDR2 (germline): SGHTA, FQGNSA. The CDR3 extends over 14 amino acids. Trimming took off 5 bases at V and 4 bases at J, with 12 bases between the two ends. The entry originates in a study of lymphopenia after photon versus proton radiotherapy. Findings of the study overall: Survival link was tested only in deceased patients; proton benefit remains a possibility.

Using immunoSEQ multiplex PCR, the repertoire was profiled, and TCRdb retains in-frame clones only, with some absent. This table has about 50,000 clones, under 95% appearing once. V and J are TRBV7-2 and TRBJ1-3, with D possibly matching TRBD1 (6 bases). This clonotype was sampled from a woman aged 35 to 49 with cholangiocarcinoma. The material sequenced was peripheral blood, taken from a patient treated with photon-based radiotherapy. CDR3 in amino acids: CASSLGGAGNTIYF. CDR3 bases: TGTGCCAGCAGCCTCGGGGGGGCGGGAAACACCATATATTTT.